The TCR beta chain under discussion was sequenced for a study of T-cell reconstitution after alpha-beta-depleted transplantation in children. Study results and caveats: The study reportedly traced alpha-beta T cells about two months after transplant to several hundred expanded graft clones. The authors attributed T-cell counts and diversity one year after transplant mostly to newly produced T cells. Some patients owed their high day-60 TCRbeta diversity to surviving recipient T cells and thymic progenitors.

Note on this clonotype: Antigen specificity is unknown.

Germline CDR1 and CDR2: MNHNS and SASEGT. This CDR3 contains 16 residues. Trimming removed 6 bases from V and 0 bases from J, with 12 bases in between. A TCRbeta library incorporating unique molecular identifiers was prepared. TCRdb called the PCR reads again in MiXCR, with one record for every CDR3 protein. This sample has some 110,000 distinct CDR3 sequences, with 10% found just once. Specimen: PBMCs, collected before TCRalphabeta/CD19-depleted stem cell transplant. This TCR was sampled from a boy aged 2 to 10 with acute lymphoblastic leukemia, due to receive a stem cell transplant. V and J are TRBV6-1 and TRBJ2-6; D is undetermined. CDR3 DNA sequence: TGTGCCAGCAGGCCCGGACGGTTCTCTGGGGCCAACGTCCTGACTTTC. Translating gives CASRPGRFSGANVLTF.